A single sample gave rise to the 23 T cell receptor beta chains below, sequenced in a study of OX40 agonist ivuxolimab in advanced cancers. Sequenced by immunoSEQ multiplex PCR; TCRdb stores in-frame clones only, minus some. The sample holds approximately 77,000 clones, around four fifths seen once. The sequenced sample was CD4+ or CD8+ T cells sorted from blood, obtained in a trial of the OX40 agonist ivuxolimab. The receptors come from an adult with an advanced solid tumor such as melanoma, head and neck, liver or kidney cancer.

The rearrangement links TRBV29-1 to TRBJ2-3, with D hard to call. Germline V gives CDR1 SQVTM, CDR2 ANQGSEA. The CDR3 covers 13 residues. With 4 bases removed from V and 2 bases from J, the gap between germline ends came to 10 bases. CDR3 protein: CSVVVQNTDTQYF. CDR3 sequence (DNA): TGCAGCGTTGTAGTGCAGAACACAGATACGCAGTATTTT.

The chain carries TRBV2 and TRBJ2-3, with 9 bases aligning to TRBD2. The CDR3 covers 16 residues. J gave up 3 bases and V 2 bases, and 6 bases lay outside the gene matches. Per germline, CDR1 SNHLY and CDR2 FYNNEI. In nucleotides, the CDR3 is TGTGCCAGCAGTGAACGGCTAGCGGGATTGACAGATACGCAGTATTTT. Its translation: CASSERLAGLTDTQYF.

J is TRBJ2-7 and V is TRBV18; tentative D call: TRBD1 (6 bases). The CDR3 runs to 15 residues. V was clipped by 6 bases and J by 2 bases, with 17 bases between them. Germline loops: CDR1 KGHSH, CDR2 LQKENI. The CDR3: CASSLRTGTTYEQYF. The CDR3 DNA reads as TGTGCCAGCTCGCTACGAACCGGGACAACCTACGAGCAGTACTTC.

This clone appeared a single time. The chain carries TRBV30 and TRBJ1-2; D unclear. The CDR3 runs 14 residues. Germline V gene lookup returns CDR1 GTSNPN and CDR2 SVGIG (reference sequence). The V end was cut by 0 bases, the J end by 7 bases, with 15 bases between. CDR3 sequence: CAWSVPRTRFGYTF. CDR3 coding DNA: TGTGCCTGGAGTGTACCCCGGACTCGGTTTGGCTACACCTTC.

This chain links TRBV28 with TRBJ1-1, with D perhaps TRBD1 (5 bases). CDR3 length: 14 amino acids. The germline gives CDR1 MDHEN, CDR2 SYDVKM. Trimming took off 6 bases at V and 1 base at J, with 12 bases between the two ends. The CDR3 protein is CASRLIDRNTEAFF. In DNA form, the CDR3 reads TGTGCCAGCAGATTGATTGACAGGAACACTGAAGCTTTCTTT.

V gene TRBV14 combines with J gene TRBJ1-5; D is unclear. V was cut by 4 bases and J by 0 bases, with 10 bases left in between. This CDR3 spans 15 amino acids. Germline CDR1 is SGHDN and CDR2 is FVKESK. The CDR3: CASSPGGYSNQPQHF. In DNA form, the CDR3 reads TGTGCCAGCAGCCCGGGAGGATATAGCAATCAGCCCCAGCATTTT.

The chain combines TRBV4-3 with TRBJ2-7, with unresolved D. The germline CDR1 and CDR2 sequences are LGHNA and YSLEER. V lost 0 bases and J lost 2, with 14 bases in between. The CDR3 length is 16 residues. The CDR3 nucleotides read TGCGCCAGCAGCCAAGATCTCAACCGATGGGCCTACGAGCAGTACTTC. Residues: CASSQDLNRWAYEQYF.

This rearrangement joins TRBV10-3 to TRBJ2-2; 9 nucleotides align to TRBD1. Trimming at V came to 7 bases and at J to 0 bases, leaving 6 bases not matched to a gene. The CDR3 contains 16 residues. The V gene's germline CDR1 is ENHRY and CDR2 SYGVKD. The chain's CDR3 is CAINPGQGANTGELFF. CDR3 coding DNA: TGTGCCATCAATCCGGGACAGGGCGCGAACACCGGGGAGCTGTTTTTT.

The rearrangement links TRBV2 to TRBJ1-1; 7 bases are a match to TRBD1. CDR1 SNHLY and CDR2 FYNNEI come from the germline V gene. This CDR3 has 14 residues. V dropped 6 bases and J dropped 3; count of bases not matched to a gene: 7. In nucleotides, the CDR3 is TGTGCCAGCAGCGTTCGGACAGGAGACACTGAAGCTTTCTTT. Encoded protein: CASSVRTGDTEAFF.

V gene TRBV19 combines with J gene TRBJ1-1; 10 bases are shared with TRBD1. Per germline, CDR1 LNHDA and CDR2 SQIVND (reference sequence). V dropped 7 bases and J dropped 4; count of bases not matched to a gene: 6. CDR3 length equals 14 residues. For the CDR3, the DNA is TGTGCCAGTACCGACAGGGGGCGGGTCACTGAAGCTTTCTTT. It codes for CASTDRGRVTEAFF.

The chain is built from TRBV19 and TRBJ2-6, with TRBD1 matching 7 bases. CDR1 and CDR2 from the germline V gene are LNHDA and SQIVND (reference sequence). Trimming removed 6 bases from V and 2 bases from J; junction bases left unmatched: 4. This CDR3 spans 15 amino acids. This chain's CDR3 is CASRGTATGANVLTF. DNA of the CDR3: TGTGCCAGTAGGGGGACAGCAACTGGGGCCAACGTCCTGACTTTC.

CDR3 amino acids: CASSLTGSNYGYTF. In DNA form, the CDR3 reads TGTGCCAGCAGTTTAACAGGGAGTAACTATGGCTACACCTTC. V usage is TRBV6-5 and J usage is TRBJ1-2; D is possibly TRBD1 (6 bases). This CDR3 has 14 amino acids. Germline V CDR1 and CDR2: MNHEY, SVGAGI. Trimming left V 4 bases short and J 1 base short, with 10 bases between.

The chain is built from TRBV27 and TRBJ1-2, with D possibly matching TRBD1 (6 bases). There are 14 residues in the CDR3. V gave up 6 bases and J gave up 4 bases, with 15 bases separating them. Germline values: CDR1 MNHEY, CDR2 SMNVEV (reference sequence). The CDR3 spells CASRPQGSGYGYTF. In nucleotides, the CDR3 is TGTGCCAGCAGACCACAGGGTTCAGGCTATGGCTACACCTTC.

V and J are TRBV5-5 and TRBJ2-7; 8 nucleotides match TRBD1. Germline assignment: CDR1 SGHKS and CDR2 YYEKEE (reference sequence). The V and J ends lost 6 bases and 5 bases, in that order; junction bases with no gene match: 10. CDR3 length equals 14 residues. The DNA for the CDR3 is TGTGCCAGCACCGACTACAGGGGGTCGCACGAGCAGTACTTC. Translation: CASTDYRGSHEQYF.

This chain joins TRBV7-8 and TRBJ2-1; the D gene could be TRBD1 or TRBD2 (7 bases each). The CDR3 runs to 13 residues. V was trimmed by 5 bases and J by 14 bases, leaving 19 bases between them. In germline, CDR1 is SGHVS, CDR2 FQNEAQ. The CDR3 is CASSPSGTEKKFF. CDR3 in DNA: TGTGCCAGCAGCCCCAGCGGGACAGAGAAGAAGTTCTTC.

The chain couples TRBV7-3 to TRBJ2-3, with D hard to call. The germline CDR1 and CDR2 sequences are SGHTA and FQGTGA. This CDR3 has 12 amino acids. V lost 6 bases, J lost 5 bases, and 9 bases lay in between. CDR3 nucleotide sequence: TGTGCCAGCAGTTCCTCGGGAGATACGCAGTATTTT. It encodes CASSSSGDTQYF.

This clone has more than one count but fewer than ten. The V gene is TRBV2, the J gene TRBJ1-6, with unresolved D. CDR1 and CDR2 (germline): SNHLY, FYNNEI. The CDR3 is 15 residues long. Trimming removed 3 bases at V and 6 bases at J, with 12 bases between. For the CDR3, the DNA is TGTGCCAGCAGTGAGACTGAAAGAAGTAATTCACCCCTCCACTTT. Translation: CASSETERSNSPLHF.

This chain links TRBV4-2 with TRBJ2-7, with 10 bases identical to TRBD1. The CDR3 runs to 15 residues. The germline V gene encodes CDR1 LGHNA and CDR2 YNFKEQ. V trimming: 0 bases; J trimming: 2 bases; junction bases outside the gene matches: 1. CDR3 loop: CASSQEGQGPYEQYF. The CDR3 DNA reads TGTGCCAGCAGCCAAGAGGGACAGGGGCCCTACGAGCAGTACTTC.

This clone was recorded only once. The chain is built from TRBV29-1 and TRBJ2-3, with D perhaps matching TRBD1 (6 bases). Germline V gene sequence: CDR1 SQVTM, CDR2 ANQGSEA. Trimming cost V 4 bases and J 1 base, with 15 bases left between them. The CDR3 totals 15 residues. For the CDR3, the DNA is TGCAGCGTTGGGGGGCAGGGATCGGGCACAGATACGCAGTATTTT. It translates to CSVGGQGSGTDTQYF.

The CDR3 reads CASRETASRLEAFF. CDR3 in DNA: TGTGCCAGCAGAGAGACGGCGTCCCGGCTTGAAGCTTTCTTT. The chain recombines TRBV25-1 with TRBJ1-1; D is ambiguous. Germline CDR1 MGHDK, CDR2 SYGVNS. The CDR3 is made up of 14 amino acids. The V end was cut by 6 bases, the J end by 7 bases, with 18 bases between. The whole variable domain, remainder taken from reference TRBV25-1 and TRBJ1-1, is EADIYQTPRYLVIGTGKKITLECSQTMGHDKMYWYQQDPGMELHLIHYSYGVNSTEKGDLSSESTVSRIRTEHFPLTLESARPSHTSQYLCASRETASRLEAFFGQGTRLTVV.

The genes are TRBV10-3 and TRBJ2-7; D may be TRBD1 or TRBD2 (5 bases each). The CDR3 is 17 amino acids. Germline assignment: CDR1 ENHRY and CDR2 SYGVKD. Between the trimmed V and J ends, which lost 6 bases and 0 bases, there was a span of 21 bases. CDR3 in DNA: TGTGCCATCAGGTCCGGGGCCCCGATTGTCGGCTCCTACGAGCAGTACTTC. This sequence encodes CAIRSGAPIVGSYEQYF.

The J gene is TRBJ2-2, the V gene TRBV25-1; 11 positions match TRBD2. Trimming removed 5 bases from V and 9 bases from J; junction bases left unmatched: 2. The CDR3 consists of 13 residues. Germline V CDR1 and CDR2: MGHDK, SYGVNS. As DNA, the CDR3 is TGTGCCAGCAGTCTAGCGGGAGGTAGGGAGCTGTTTTTT. Translation: CASSLAGGRELFF.

This rearrangement joins TRBV6-1 to TRBJ2-5; no clear D gene. V was trimmed by 4 bases and J by 5 bases, leaving 11 bases between them. The germline V gene has CDR1 MNHNS and CDR2 SASEGT. This CDR3 is 13 amino acids long. Here the CDR3 DNA reads TGTGCCAGCAGTGCGCCGGGCAGTGAGACCCAGTACTTC. It is translated as CASSAPGSETQYF.